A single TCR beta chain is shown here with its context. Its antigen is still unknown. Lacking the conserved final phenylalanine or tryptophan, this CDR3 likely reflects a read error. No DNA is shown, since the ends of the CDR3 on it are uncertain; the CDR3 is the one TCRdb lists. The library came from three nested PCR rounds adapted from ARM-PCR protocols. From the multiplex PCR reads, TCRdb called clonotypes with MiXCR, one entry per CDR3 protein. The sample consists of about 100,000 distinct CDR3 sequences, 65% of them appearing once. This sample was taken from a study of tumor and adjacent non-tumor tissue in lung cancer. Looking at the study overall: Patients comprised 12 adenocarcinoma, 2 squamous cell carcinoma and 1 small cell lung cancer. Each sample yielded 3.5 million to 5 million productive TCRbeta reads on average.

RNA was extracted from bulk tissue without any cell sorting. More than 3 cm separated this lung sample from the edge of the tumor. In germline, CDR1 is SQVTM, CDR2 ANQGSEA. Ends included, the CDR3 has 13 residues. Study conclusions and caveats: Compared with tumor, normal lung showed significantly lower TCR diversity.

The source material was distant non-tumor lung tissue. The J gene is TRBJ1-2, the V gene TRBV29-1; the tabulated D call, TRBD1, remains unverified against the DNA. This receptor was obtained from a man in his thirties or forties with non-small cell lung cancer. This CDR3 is CSTSDSRVYGYAY.